Listed below are T cell receptor beta chains from one sample, sequenced in a study of CD8 T cells in Susac syndrome. One entry per CDR3 protein, called by TCRdb with MiXCR from the immunoSEQ multiplex PCR reads. The sample has a few hundred thousand distinct CDR3 sequences, approximately 91% seen once. Sequencing used CD8+ T cells from PBMCs. Receptor source: a human donor with multiple sclerosis. CDR3s include the opening cysteine and the closing phenylalanine or tryptophan. A D gene is named only where the DNA matches it firmly. Size tells how often a clone was seen (once, few, many) or the class of an expanded clone, and some rows leave it out.

clone_size	d_call	v_call	j_call	cdr3_nt	cdr3_aa
-	TRBD1	TRBV4-3	TRBJ1-1	TGCGCCAGCAGCCAAGATCCCCCACAGGGGATGAACACTGAAGCTTTCTTT	CASSQDPPQGMNTEAFF
-	TRBD2	TRBV7-9	TRBJ2-7	TGTGCCAGCAGCTATAGCGGGGGGGCGAGGTCCACCTACGAGCAGTACTTC	CASSYSGGARSTYEQYF
once	-	TRBV19	TRBJ1-5	TGTGCCAGTAAGGAGCAGGGTATTCAGCCCCAGCATTTT	CASKEQGIQPQHF
-	-	TRBV20-1	TRBJ2-2	TGCAGTGCCCTTTCTACAGGGACCGGGGAGCTGTTTTTT	CSALSTGTGELFF
-	-	TRBV7-2	TRBJ1-1	TGTGCCAGCAGCTTAGCATTGGCGGGGAACACTGAAGCTTTCTTT	CASSLALAGNTEAFF
-	-	TRBV15	TRBJ2-3	TGTGCCACCAGCAGAACCCCAGCGTCAGGAGTTGCAGATACGCAGTATTTT	CATSRTPASGVADTQYF
-	TRBD1	TRBV30	TRBJ1-5	TGTGCCTGGAGTGTACAGGGGGCGCCGCAACAGCCCCAGCATTTT	CAWSVQGAPQQPQHF
-	-	TRBV12-3/TRBV12-4	TRBJ2-5	TGTGCCAGCAGCCGCCCTATACGGGGCGCCCAAGAGACCCAGTACTTC	CASSRPIRGAQETQYF
-	-	TRBV29-1	TRBJ2-2	TGCAGCGTTGCGGGGGACACCGGGGAGCTGTTTTTT	CSVAGDTGELFF
-	-	TRBV9	TRBJ2-3	TGTGCCAGCAGCGTAGGGGGAGGACCCGGCACAGATACGCAGTATTTT	CASSVGGGPGTDTQYF
-	TRBD2	TRBV19	TRBJ2-7	TGTGCCAGTGGGACCTCTAGCGGGGGCTCCTACGAGCAGTACTTC	CASGTSSGGSYEQYF
-	-	TRBV7-3	TRBJ2-3	TGTGCCAGCAGCTTAGCCCCAACTAGCACAGATACGCAGTATTTT	CASSLAPTSTDTQYF
-	-	TRBV7-6	TRBJ2-7	TGTGCCAGCAGCCAGGGCTTCCGTGGAGCCTACGAGCAGTACTTC	CASSQGFRGAYEQYF
-	-	TRBV9	TRBJ2-5	TGTGCCAGCAGCGGAGGCTCTGGGGGAACTTTGGCAACCCAGTACTTC	CASSGGSGGTLATQYF
-	-	TRBV4-2	TRBJ2-3	TGTGCCAGCAGCCAAGATAGGGGCGGGAGCACAGATACGCAGTATTTT	CASSQDRGGSTDTQYF
-	-	TRBV7-2	TRBJ2-1	TGTGCCAGCAGCTCGGACTTAGCATCGTACAATGAGCAGTTCTTC	CASSSDLASYNEQFF
-	-	TRBV29-1	TRBJ1-1	TGCAGCGTTGTTATGGGGGAGATGGTCCCTACCTTT	CSVVMGEMVPTF
once	TRBD2	TRBV20-1	TRBJ2-1	TGCAGTGCTAACACCCGGACTAGCGGGATTAGCTCCTACAATGAGCAGTTCTTC	CSANTRTSGISSYNEQFF
-	TRBD2	TRBV29-1	TRBJ2-7	TGCAGCGTTAACGGGAGGGCCCTCTACGAGCAGTACTTC	CSVNGRALYEQYF
-	-	TRBV6-5	TRBJ2-3	TGTGCCAGCAGTTCGGCGAGGAGCACAGATACGCAGTATTTT	CASSSARSTDTQYF
-	-	TRBV7-9	TRBJ2-5	TGTGCCAGCAGCCCACCACCGCGGGAGACCCAGTACTTC	CASSPPPRETQYF
-	TRBD1	TRBV19	TRBJ1-5	TGTGCCACCAAAATGGGACAGGGGAATCAGCCCCAGCATTTT	CATKMGQGNQPQHF
-	-	TRBV11-1	TRBJ2-1	TGTGCCAGCAGCTCCCCCCGGTTCCGTGAGCAGTTCTTC	CASSSPRFREQFF
-	TRBD2	TRBV5-6	TRBJ2-3	TGTGCCAGCAGCCCCCCAGGGACTACCTACACAGATACGCAGTATTTT	CASSPPGTTYTDTQYF
-	-	TRBV4-1	TRBJ1-2	TGCGCCAGCAGCCAAGTCCTAGGGGAGTATGGCTACACCTTC	CASSQVLGEYGYTF
-	TRBD1	TRBV5-1	TRBJ2-1	TGCGCCAGCAGCTCCCCGACATCCGGGACAGGAAACAATGAGCAGTTCTTC	CASSSPTSGTGNNEQFF
-	-	TRBV11-2	TRBJ2-5	TGTGCCAGCAGCTTAGATTGGGAGACCCAGTACTTC	CASSLDWETQYF
-	TRBD1	TRBV5-5	TRBJ2-4	TGTGCCAGCAGCCCCGAAACAGGGGTTCCCTCCAACATTCAGTACTTC	CASSPETGVPSNIQYF
-	TRBD2	TRBV4-2	TRBJ2-7	TGTGCCAGCAGCCGTCCGGGAGGGAAGCCCTACGAGCAGTACTTC	CASSRPGGKPYEQYF
once	-	TRBV5-1	TRBJ1-5	TGCGCCAGCAGCCTGGGTCCCAACAATCAGCCCCAGCATTTT	CASSLGPNNQPQHF
-	-	TRBV10-3	TRBJ1-2	TGTGCCGGCCGTGGAGGCTATGGCTACACCTTC	CAGRGGYGYTF
-	-	TRBV20-1	TRBJ1-1	TGCAGTGGAGGTCTACGTTTGAACACTGAAGCTTTCTTT	CSGGLRLNTEAFF
-	-	TRBV29-1	TRBJ2-1	TGCAGCGTGAATTACAATGAGCAGTTCTTC	CSVNYNEQFF